This TCR beta chain was sequenced in a study of OX40 agonist ivuxolimab in advanced cancers. About the study as a whole: Ivuxolimab was an agonistic, fully human IgG2 monoclonal antibody directed against OX40 (CD134), a costimulatory receptor. Intravenous ivuxolimab was administered to patients every 2 weeks at six dose levels: 0.01, 0.1, 0.3, 1.5, 3 and 10 mg/kg. Of the approximately 50 dose-escalation patients, hepatocellular carcinoma was present in around 20, melanoma in approximately 15, renal cell carcinoma in 9 and head and neck cancer in 9. In the dose-escalation cohort, approximately 80% of patients were male, and the mean age was approximately 60 years with a range of 23 to 79. Prior anti-PD-1, anti-PD-L1 or anti-CTLA-4 therapy was permitted, and approximately 41% of dose-escalation patients had received checkpoint inhibitors. Three dose-escalation patients achieved partial responses, one with hepatocellular carcinoma and two with cutaneous melanoma. Peripheral TCRbeta sequencing aimed to test whether ivuxolimab altered TCR sequence diversity and caused clonal T-cell expansion. The paper reports the monotherapy dose-escalation portion (N of about 54 patients) of the phase I ivuxolimab trial.

The trial excluded patients who had a history of autoimmune disease or were on systemic immunosuppression. Peripheral blood for TCR sequencing was drawn from every dose cohort at baseline, at cycle 4 day 1 and at cycle 7 day 1. Samples were obtained from an open-label, multicenter, first-in-human phase I dose-escalation trial of ivuxolimab. Adults with locally advanced or metastatic head and neck squamous cell, hepatocellular, melanoma or renal cell carcinoma were enrolled in the trial. Before TCR sequencing, CD4+ T cells and CD8+ T cells from peripheral blood were sorted into separate populations. A note on this clone: The antigen it recognizes is unknown. No clone much larger than this one lies a single base away; base qualities are absent.

Genomic DNA was isolated from the sorted cells so that the TCRbeta CDR3 region could be sequenced. TCRbeta CDR3 regions were sequenced using the immunoSEQ Assay. TCRdb stores this immuneACCESS table with in-frame sequences only. Part of the clones is absent; in the studies checked, under half of the shortfall reflects unresolved V genes, and no reason is known for the rest. The table for this sample lists 73,000 or so clones; 80% to 95% of them were counted only once. Roughly 0.45% of the sample rests with the top ten. The CDR3 spans 15 residues, from the cysteine through the phenylalanine. Only CDR3 DNA remains: 45 bases, in frame from the first base. V drops 1 base and J drops 0 bases, leaving 6 bases in between. Taken from the germline V gene (reference sequence), the CDR1 and CDR2 loops are LNHDA and SQIVND. Here is what the overall study found, with its caveats: The antigen specificity of the clonally expanded peripheral T cells was not determined. Low levels of normalized T-cell clonal expansion were also seen in some nonresponding patients. In the 0.1-3.0 mg/kg groups, partial responders had among the lowest normalized peripheral clonal expansion, particularly in CD8+ T cells. After ivuxolimab, more expanded clones were found on average in CD8+ T cells than in CD4+ T cells. At doses of 0.1 to 3.0 mg/kg, clonal expansion of both CD4+ and CD8+ T cells in blood was seen between baseline and week 6.

The receptor was derived from an adult with an advanced solid tumor such as melanoma, head and neck, liver or kidney cancer. This chain joins TRBV19 to TRBJ1-4, with no confidently assigned D gene. Here the sequenced sample was CD4+ or CD8+ T cells sorted from blood, taken in a trial of the OX40 agonist ivuxolimab. The encoded CDR3 is CASSIVGATNEKLFF. The nucleotide sequence reads TGTGCCAGTAGTATAGTCGGAGCAACTAATGAAAAACTGTTTTTT.